These T cell receptor beta chains were read from a single sample in a study of T cell responses to AZD1222 COVID-19 vaccine. This table comes from immunoSEQ multiplex PCR, and its TCRdb copy is limited to in-frame clones, with some not included. This repertoire shows 75,000 to 100,000 clones, approximately 94% found once; its top ten account for roughly 13%. The sample here was peripheral blood, taken on day 0 of AZD1222 vaccination. The receptors come from an adult in good health. CDR3s include the opening cysteine and the closing phenylalanine or tryptophan. Each record gives: clone size, J gene, D gene, V gene, CDR3 protein, CDR3 DNA. The D gene is left open where the match is weak. Expanded clones are given a class, and other clones once, few, many or no size at all.

-	TRBJ1-2	-	TRBV3-1/TRBV3-2	CASSHGRSTNYGYTF	TGTGCCAGCAGCCACGGACGGTCTACTAACTATGGCTACACCTTC
-	TRBJ2-3	-	TRBV27	CASSLRVPGPRGDTQYF	TGTGCCAGCAGTTTAAGGGTCCCGGGACCCCGGGGAGATACGCAGTATTTT
-	TRBJ1-6	-	TRBV4-1	CASSPLGGNVGWNSPLHF	TGCGCCAGCAGCCCCCTTGGCGGGAATGTGGGGTGGAATTCACCCCTCCACTTT
few	TRBJ1-4	-	TRBV7-2	CASSPQGSGEKLFF	TGTGCCAGCAGCCCCCAAGGCAGCGGTGAAAAACTGTTTTTT
-	TRBJ1-1	TRBD1	TRBV6-5	CASSYSAGGTEAFF	TGTGCCAGCAGTTACTCGGCAGGGGGCACTGAAGCTTTCTTT
-	TRBJ2-1	TRBD1	TRBV4-3	CASSRGQGLLYNEQFF	TGCGCCAGCAGCCGGGGACAGGGCCTTCTTTACAATGAGCAGTTCTTC
-	TRBJ1-1	-	TRBV29-1	CSVEALANTEAFF	TGCAGCGTTGAAGCTTTGGCGAACACTGAAGCTTTCTTT
-	TRBJ2-3	-	TRBV19	CASIGRATDTQYF	TGTGCCAGTATCGGCAGGGCCACAGATACGCAGTATTTT
-	TRBJ1-1	-	TRBV12-3/TRBV12-4	CASSLRRTEAFF	TGTGCCAGCAGTTTAAGGAGAACTGAAGCTTTCTTT
-	TRBJ2-7	TRBD1	TRBV4-1	CASSQVWDRGRYEQYF	TGCGCCAGCAGCCAAGTTTGGGACAGGGGGCGCTACGAGCAGTACTTC
-	TRBJ1-1	-	TRBV7-2	CASSVRGGNTEAFF	TGTGCCAGCAGCGTCAGGGGAGGGAACACTGAAGCTTTCTTT
once	TRBJ1-2	TRBD1	TRBV28	CAIPRDRGRTGYTF	TGTGCCATCCCCCGGGACAGGGGGCGAACTGGCTACACCTTC
-	TRBJ2-4	-	TRBV7-2	CASSLENIQYF	TGTGCCAGCAGCTTGGAAAACATTCAGTACTTC
few	TRBJ1-1	-	TRBV5-3	CARKSGIKGCNTEAFF	TGTGCCAGGAAATCGGGGATAAAGGGCTGCAACACTGAAGCTTTCTTT
-	TRBJ2-5	TRBD2	TRBV19	CASSKGEGEGETQYF	TGTGCCAGTAGTAAAGGGGAGGGTGAGGGGGAGACCCAGTACTTC
-	TRBJ2-3	-	TRBV27	CASSLTGLDTQYF	TGTGCCAGCAGTTTGACGGGGTTAGATACGCAGTATTTT
-	TRBJ1-4	TRBD1	TRBV3-1/TRBV3-2	CASSQQGAAEKLFF	TGTGCCAGCAGCCAGCAGGGGGCTGCTGAAAAACTGTTTTTT
-	TRBJ2-7	-	TRBV15	CATSRPHGGGPSYEQYF	TGTGCCACCAGCAGACCCCACGGCGGGGGCCCCTCCTACGAGCAGTACTTC
-	TRBJ1-1	TRBD1	TRBV18	CASSPEGAHHTEAFF	TGTGCCAGCTCACCCGAGGGGGCGCATCACACTGAAGCTTTCTTT
-	TRBJ2-7	TRBD1	TRBV19	CASSTATGTAAYF	TGTGCCAGTAGTACCGCGACCGGGACAGCGGCGTACTTC
-	TRBJ2-5	TRBD1	TRBV27	CASSSIRGSRGQETQYF	TGTGCCAGCAGCTCTATAAGGGGATCCAGGGGGCAAGAGACCCAGTACTTC
-	TRBJ2-2	-	TRBV4-3	CASSQATAGELFF	TGCGCCAGCAGCCAAGCTACAGCCGGGGAGCTGTTTTTT
-	TRBJ1-2	TRBD1	TRBV5-1	CASSRDRGNYGYTF	TGCGCCAGCAGCCGGGACAGGGGGAATTATGGCTACACCTTC
-	TRBJ2-7	TRBD1	TRBV5-1	CASSPRPGTGNEQYF	TGCGCCAGCAGCCCGAGACCCGGGACAGGGAACGAGCAGTACTTC
-	TRBJ2-7	-	TRBV12-3/TRBV12-4	CASSSRAYEQYF	TGTGCCAGCAGTAGTAGGGCCTACGAGCAGTACTTC
-	TRBJ1-6	-	TRBV19	CASRTGTTNSPLHF	TGTGCCAGTAGAACAGGGACGACCAATTCACCCCTCCACTTT
-	TRBJ1-1	TRBD1	TRBV9	CASSVLGTGSTEAFF	TGTGCCAGCAGCGTCCTAGGGACAGGGTCCACTGAAGCTTTCTTT
-	TRBJ2-2	-	TRBV5-1	CASSLGAGDNTGELFF	TGCGCCAGCAGCTTGGGGGCCGGGGACAACACCGGGGAGCTGTTTTTT
-	TRBJ1-6	-	TRBV12-3/TRBV12-4	CASTGLGNSPLHF	TGTGCCAGCACGGGGCTAGGTAATTCACCCCTCCACTTT
-	TRBJ2-2	TRBD1	TRBV5-1	CATRTGAEAGELFF	TGCGCCACCAGGACAGGGGCTGAGGCCGGGGAGCTGTTTTTT
-	TRBJ2-7	TRBD2	TRBV20-1	CSASPNRSGRGYEQYF	TGCAGTGCTAGTCCCAATCGTAGCGGGAGAGGGTACGAGCAGTACTTC
-	TRBJ1-1	TRBD1	TRBV7-8	CASSHARDRNTEAFF	TGTGCCAGCAGCCATGCTCGGGACAGGAACACTGAAGCTTTCTTT
-	TRBJ2-4	TRBD1	TRBV7-2	CASSPTGQGWWNIQYF	TGTGCCAGCAGCCCGACCGGACAGGGTTGGTGGAACATTCAGTACTTC
-	TRBJ1-3	TRBD1	TRBV11-2	CASSSGTASGNTIYF	TGTGCCAGCAGCTCTGGGACAGCCTCTGGAAACACCATATATTTT
once	TRBJ2-2	-	TRBV27	CASSSRTANTGELFF	TGTGCCAGCAGTTCCCGGACGGCGAACACCGGGGAGCTGTTTTTT
-	TRBJ1-4	TRBD1	TRBV19	CASAGTGATNEKLFF	TGTGCCAGTGCCGGGACAGGCGCAACTAATGAAAAACTGTTTTTT
-	TRBJ2-3	TRBD2	TRBV28	CASSFSGRGPDTQYF	TGTGCCAGCAGTTTTAGCGGGAGAGGGCCAGATACGCAGTATTTT
-	TRBJ1-6	TRBD1	TRBV9	CASSDTLGQGNSPLHF	TGTGCCAGCAGCGATACCCTAGGACAGGGGAATTCACCCCTCCACTTT
-	TRBJ1-6	-	TRBV5-4	CASRTGMDNSPLHF	TGTGCCAGCAGAACAGGCATGGATAATTCACCCCTCCACTTT
once	TRBJ2-1	-	TRBV7-9	CASSLVVGSSYNEQFF	TGTGCCAGCAGCTTAGTTGTGGGGAGCTCCTACAATGAGCAGTTCTTC
-	TRBJ2-3	-	TRBV20-1	CSASLAGRADTQYF	TGCAGTGCTAGTCTGGCGGGCAGGGCAGATACGCAGTATTTT
-	TRBJ2-3	TRBD2	TRBV5-4	CASSQSTSGRTTDTQYF	TGTGCCAGCAGCCAATCTACTAGCGGGAGAACCACAGATACGCAGTATTTT